This T cell receptor beta chain emerged from a study of graft-versus-host responses after intestinal transplantation. Background on the study: Transplant types were multivisceral, liver-intestinal, or isolated intestinal. Uniformly, recipients were administered anti-thymocyte globulin induction with subsequent tacrolimus and steroids for approximately three years.

Study results and caveats: Graft-donor T cell macrochimerism coincided with high graft-versus-host to host-versus-graft clonal ratios in allografts.

TCRdb's table, derived via immunoSEQ multiplex PCR, lists solely in-frame clones and lacks some. The table has 95,000 to 100,000 clones, 86% seen once. Points on this clone: The antigen is unknown.

Sample: PBMCs, taken 255 days after intestinal transplant. The receptor comes from a human patient who received an intestinal transplant, so some T cells may come from the graft donor.

Here the CDR3 DNA reads TGTGCCAGCAGCCCCGGGGCAGGGGGGACTGAAGCTTTCTTT. Protein product: CASSPGAGGTEAFF. The chain has TRBV6-5 and TRBJ1-1; TRBD1 agrees at 7 bases. Germline CDR1 and CDR2: MNHEY and SVGAGI. V shed 6 bases and J 5 bases; nucleotides not matched to a gene: 9. This CDR3 is built from 14 residues.